This T cell receptor (beta chain) was obtained from a study of cytomegalovirus exposure and HLA in healthy donors. Study-level results: An analysis done earlier found most TCR beta V segments productive about 87% or about 30% of the time.

There are 17 residues in the CDR3. V lost 1 base to trimming and J lost 3 bases; unmatched junction nucleotides: 8. The germline V gene has CDR1 SGHNT and CDR2 YENEEA. PCR amplification relied on 60 Vbeta primers (plus 13 Jbeta primers). TCRdb's table, derived via immunoSEQ multiplex PCR, lists solely in-frame clones and lacks some. This table holds about 190,000 clones, approximately 80% found once. As for this clone: Its antigen is not identified.

J is TRBJ2-3 and V is TRBV11-3; 9 bases fit TRBD1. The clonotype was recovered from a woman between 50 and 59 years old in good health and CMV-seropositive. Sequenced: PBMCs. The CDR3, as DNA: TGTGCCAGCAGCTTAGGACGGGGACAGGGAGGGACAGATACGCAGTATTTT. Amino acids: CASSLGRGQGGTDTQYF.